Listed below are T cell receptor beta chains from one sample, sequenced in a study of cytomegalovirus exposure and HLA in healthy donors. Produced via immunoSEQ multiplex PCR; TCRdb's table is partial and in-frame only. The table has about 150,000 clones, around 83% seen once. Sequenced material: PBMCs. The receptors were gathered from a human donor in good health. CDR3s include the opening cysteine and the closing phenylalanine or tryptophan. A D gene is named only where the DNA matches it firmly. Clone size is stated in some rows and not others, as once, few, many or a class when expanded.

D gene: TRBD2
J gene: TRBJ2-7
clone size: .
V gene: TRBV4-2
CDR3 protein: CASSHHDKGLALREQYF

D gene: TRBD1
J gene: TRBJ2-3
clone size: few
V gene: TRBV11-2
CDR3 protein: CASSRLGGTGSTDTQYF

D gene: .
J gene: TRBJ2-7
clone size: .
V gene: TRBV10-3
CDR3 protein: CAIRHVREQYF

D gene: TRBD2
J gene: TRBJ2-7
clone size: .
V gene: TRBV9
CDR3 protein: CASSALGLAGVSYEQYF

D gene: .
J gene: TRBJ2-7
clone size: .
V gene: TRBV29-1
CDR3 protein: CSVEDPQGTSYEQYF

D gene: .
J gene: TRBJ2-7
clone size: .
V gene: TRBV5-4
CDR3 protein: CASSFGEMGDYEQYF

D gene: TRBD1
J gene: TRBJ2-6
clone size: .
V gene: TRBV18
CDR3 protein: CASSPQETGAGANVLTF

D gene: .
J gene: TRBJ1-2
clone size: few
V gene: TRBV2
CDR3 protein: CASSEREENYGYTF

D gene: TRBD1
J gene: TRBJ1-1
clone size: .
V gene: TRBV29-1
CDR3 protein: CSVGSQGARTEAFF

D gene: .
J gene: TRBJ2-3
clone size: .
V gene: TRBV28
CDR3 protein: CATLLGGATDTQYF

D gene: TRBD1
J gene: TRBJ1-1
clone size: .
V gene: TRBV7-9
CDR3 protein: CASSLDRIEAFF

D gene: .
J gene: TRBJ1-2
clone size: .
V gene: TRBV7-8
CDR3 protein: CASSLAVSGRFDYGYTF

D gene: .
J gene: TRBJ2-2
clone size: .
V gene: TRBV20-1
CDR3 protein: CSATRNWELFF

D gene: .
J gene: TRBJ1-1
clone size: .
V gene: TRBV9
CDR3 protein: CASSRLDMNTEAFF